This T cell receptor (beta chain) was sequenced during a study of T cell responses to AZD1222 COVID-19 vaccine. Here immunoSEQ multiplex PCR was the method, and the copy in TCRdb shows in-frame clones only, minus some. The data hold 140,000 to 150,000 clones, with 85% to 95% observed a single time. Source: peripheral blood, taken on day 0 of AZD1222 vaccination. The sequence was obtained from an adult in good health.

In DNA, the CDR3 is TGTGCCAGCAGCTGGACTTCCTCCTACGAGCAGTACTTC. It encodes CASSWTSSYEQYF. The chain uses TRBV3-1 (or the pseudogene TRBV3-2) and TRBJ2-7; TRBD2 is a possible D gene (5 bases). Trimming shortened V by 5 bases and J by 0 bases, and 8 bases separated the two germline ends. Germline V gene data show CDR1 as LGHDT and CDR2 as YNNKEL (reference sequence). The CDR3 is 13 residues long.